This T cell receptor beta chain was sequenced in a study of blood T cell repertoires in COVID-19. The protocol was immunoSEQ multiplex PCR, while the TCRdb copy is restricted to in-frame clones and leaves out a portion. The top ten hold about 8.4% of the sample, which has hundreds of thousands of clones, around nine tenths seen once. The ends lost 1 base at V and 10 bases at J; junction bases unmatched: 7. Germline V lookup: CDR1 SGHRS, CDR2 YFSETQ. This CDR3 spans 15 amino acids. The rearrangement joins TRBV5-1 to TRBJ2-1, with 11 bases aligning to TRBD2. The sample taken for sequencing was PBMCs or T cells enriched from blood (not recorded which). The sequence was collected from a young woman who had recovered from COVID-19. The CDR3 loop is CASSLKVAGGPEQFF. The CDR3 nucleotides are TGCGCCAGCAGCTTGAAGGTAGCGGGAGGGCCAGAGCAGTTCTTC.